This entry is about one TCR beta chain. This sample stems from a study of control samples from healthy donors and cancer patients. TCRdb's table, derived via immunoSEQ multiplex PCR, lists solely in-frame clones and lacks some. The sample lists 140,000 to 150,000 clones; approximately 91% were seen once. The CDR3 runs 15 residues. Germline values: CDR1 MNHEY, CDR2 SVGAGI. V lost 0 bases to trimming and J lost 7 bases; unmatched junction nucleotides: 6. The chain uses TRBV6-5 and TRBJ2-7, with 10 nucleotides matching TRBD1. Sample: blood. The TCR originated in a man younger than 45 in good health. This CDR3 is CASSYSGTGVGEQYF. CDR3 bases: TGTGCCAGCAGTTACTCGGGGACAGGGGTGGGGGAGCAGTACTTC.